The source of this TCR beta chain is a study of shared clonotypes between healthy human individuals (dated by TCRdb to the early 2020s). Concerning the study at large: The cohort comprised a couple of women and a few men aged 18 to 49 years. Per donor, three plates each were used for CD4 naive and CD4 memory, two for CD8 naive, and one for CD8 memory. The study deeply sequenced blood TCR repertoires of about 5 healthy adults to estimate repertoire size and the extent of clonotype sharing between individuals. Different laboratories and diverse techniques were used to prepare libraries and sequence TCR repertoires, to increase sequencing depth and limit assay-specific biases. Each donor's leukapheresis produced roughly between roughly 0.85 and 9.5 billion PBMCs. General findings and caveats noted by the study authors: Sharing across a few donors was observed for roughly 5.4% of naive CD4, less than 4% of naive CD8, roughly 2.4% of memory CD4, and about 0.4% of memory CD8 clonotypes. Sampling was limited to blood, and TCR repertoires in tissue likely differ from TCR repertoires in blood. Naive subsets generally had larger estimated clonotype richness than memory subsets. The genetic and exposure-history diversity represented was limited by the small number of donors. Incomplete sequencing was indicated by rarefaction of sorted-subset datasets, despite the large sequencing depth. Higher generation probabilities were observed for clonotypes shared by all four sorted-subset donors than for non-shared clonotypes. Pairwise subsampling led to the expectation that sequencing depth would affect the degree of clonotype sharing among donors.

Using the deep immunoSEQ assay, multiplex PCR amplified TCR CDR3 regions from genomic DNA. Extracted genomic DNA from each cell subset was distributed evenly across all wells of several immunoSEQ 96-well plates, and each plate was treated as a replicate. For sorted subsets, approximately 200 ng of genomic DNA, equivalent to about 30,000 T cell genomes, went into each replicate PCR. Purified libraries were measured with a Qubit 3.0 fluorometer, size-checked on a Bioanalyzer 2100, and measured again with the KAPA Library Quantification kit. Each immunoSEQ 96-well plate was sequenced on its own single-read 150-cycle Illumina NextSeq 550 flow cell. For the original study's pipeline: Because the immunoSEQ output included only junctional sequences and no quality scores, the filtering could not be the same as the filtering used for full-length reads. Sequences were annotated with PyIR, a Python wrapper for IgBLAST v1.9, and V/J genes and CDR3 were assigned using IMGT germline references. Reads were removed for weak V/J assignments (E-value above 1e-6), missing CDR3, stop codons, out-of-frame junctions, or ambiguous translated residues. V3J clonotypes were defined as sequences sharing an identical inferred V gene, J gene, and CDR3 amino acid sequence. To compute the percentage overlap between repertoires, the number of shared unique clonotypes was divided by the size of the smaller repertoire. Richness of each repertoire was evaluated using RTK rarefaction, the Chao1 estimator, and Recon v2.1 estimates of unobserved clonotypes. For all TCRbeta clonotypes obtained by the gDNA method from a few donors, generation probabilities were computed with OLGA. TCRdb mirrors the immuneACCESS table, restricted to in-frame sequences. Some clones are absent from its copies; in checked studies, under half trace to an unresolved V gene, and the reason for the others is unknown. D and trimming were read from the DNA, whereas the V and J calls and clone size are those reported in that table. In this sample the table shows over a million clones, around 78% of which occur a single time. The top ten clones comprise 0.6% to 0.75% of the sample.

Concerning this clone: Its antigen is currently not known. No clone much larger than this one lies a single base away; base qualities are absent.

Healthy HIV-negative adults with no recently reported acute infections or vaccinations were included as donors. Only Caucasian adults living in Nashville, Tennessee, USA were represented among the donors. CD4+ T cells were enriched through magnetic negative selection, after which naive cells were positively selected on CD45RA and the remaining negative fraction served as the memory subset. After blood collection by leukapheresis, PBMCs were isolated using Ficoll-Histopaque density gradient centrifugation and then cryopreserved in the vapor phase of liquid nitrogen. Analytical flow cytometry was used to check the purity and quantity of each magnetically sorted T cell population. Genomic DNA was isolated from each sorted fraction and quantified by UV absorbance on a Nanodrop 2000c. V loses 7 bases of germline sequence and J loses 2 bases, and the interval between the two ends is 14 bases. CDR1 and CDR2 (MDHEN, SYDVKM) derive from the germline V gene. The CDR3 holds 15 amino acids from the cysteine to the phenylalanine. Only the CDR3 region is kept as DNA, spanning 45 bases read in frame from base 1.

This sequence originates from a young man in good health. Some clones in this sample may be carry-over from other donors' samples. The source material was memory CD4+ T cells from PBMCs. Explained via the paper, the cell subset or site label denotes: CD45RA-negative fraction. The chain is assembled from TRBV28 and TRBJ2-2; 6 matching bases give a weak D call of TRBD1. In nucleotides, the sequence is TGTGCCAGCACCTCCAGGGGCAGTAACACCGGGGAGCTGTTTTTT. This yields the protein CASTSRGSNTGELFF.